A single sample gave rise to the 4 T cell receptor beta chains below, sequenced in a study of blood T cell repertoires in COVID-19. Clones were read by immunoSEQ multiplex PCR, and TCRdb kept only the in-frame ones, dropping some. This table holds some 250,000 clones, approximately 81% found once. Material for sequencing was peripheral blood. The receptors were gathered from a man aged 55 to 69 with acute or convalescent COVID-19.

The chain links TRBV4-2 to TRBJ1-2; TRBD1 agrees at 12 bases. Trimming cost V 5 bases and J 1 base; bases outside gene matches: 11. The CDR3 covers 18 residues. CDR1 LGHNA and CDR2 YNFKEQ come from the germline V gene. This CDR3 reads CASSAAGTGGTLNYGYTF. The CDR3 nucleotides are TGTGCCAGCAGCGCTGCCGGGACAGGGGGCACCCTTAACTATGGCTACACCTTC.

The chain is built from TRBV19 and TRBJ2-2; 7 bases are a match to TRBD1. The CDR3 has 15 amino acids. Germline CDR1 is LNHDA and CDR2 is SQIVND (reference sequence). Trimming took 1 base from V and 6 from J; bases not matched to a gene: 5. CDR3 DNA sequence: TGTGCCAGTAGTATAGGCCCTCAGGGGGCCGGGGAGCTGTTTTTT. Translation gives CASSIGPQGAGELFF. Drawing the rest from reference TRBV19 and TRBJ2-2, the complete variable domain is DGGITQSPKYLFRKEGQNVTLSCEQNLNHDAMYWYRQDPGQGLRLIYYSQIVNDFQKGDIAEGYSVSREKKESFPLTVTSAQKNPTAFYLCASSIGPQGAGELFFGEGSRLTVL.

CDR3 protein: CASSPQQSSSEQFF. CDR3 sequence (DNA): TGTGCCAGCAGCCCTCAACAGAGTTCGAGTGAGCAGTTCTTC. The V call is TRBV9, the J call TRBJ2-1; D remains ambiguous. Trimming pared 4 bases from V and 9 bases from J, leaving 17 bases between. The CDR3 has 14 amino acids. Germline values: CDR1 SGDLS, CDR2 YYNGEE. The full variable domain, rest sourced from reference TRBV9 and TRBJ2-1, is DSGVTQTPKHLITATGQRVTLRCSPRSGDLSVYWYQQSLDQGLQFLIQYYNGEERAKGNILERFSAQQFPDLHSELNLSSLELGDSALYFCASSPQQSSSEQFFGPGTRLTVL.

The chain joins TRBV24-1 to TRBJ2-1; TRBD1 matches 7 bases. The CDR3 has 14 residues. Germline V lookup: CDR1 KGHDR, CDR2 SFDVKD. V lost 3 bases to trimming and J lost 8 bases; unmatched junction nucleotides: 6. CDR3 coding DNA: TGTGCCACCAGTGATACTAACAGGGGTTATGAGCAGTTCTTC. Translation gives CATSDTNRGYEQFF.